Described below is a single T cell receptor (beta chain) sequence and its context. The antigen remains unidentified. The data were produced by immunoSEQ multiplex PCR, yet TCRdb's version contains in-frame clones alone and is incomplete. This table has roughly 50,000 clones, 93% appearing once. This sample is part of a study of cytomegalovirus exposure and HLA in healthy donors. Study-wide results and caveats: According to a subsequent analysis, TCR clusters identified in the first cohort showed a tendency to co-occur across the roughly 110 validation repertoires. TCR sequences were mostly rare, though some public TCRs occurred in many donors.

The donors were members of the roughly 120-subject validation cohort (separate from the roughly 670-subject first cohort). The CDR3 has 14 amino acids. V shed 5 bases and J 4 bases; nucleotides not matched to a gene: 4. CDR1 and CDR2 from the germline V gene are MNHEY and SVGAGI. This TCR came from a woman younger than 35 in good health and CMV-seropositive. This chain uses TRBV6-5 with TRBJ2-7, with TRBD1 identical over 11 bases. The sample taken for sequencing was PBMCs. The CDR3 loop is CASSRTGGVYEQYF. As DNA, the CDR3 is TGTGCCAGCAGTAGGACAGGGGGCGTTTACGAGCAGTACTTC.